A single T cell receptor beta chain is shown here with its context. This sample is drawn from a study of blood T cell repertoires in COVID-19. On the study more broadly: Donors in the United States, Italy and Spain gave samples during acute or convalescent COVID-19.

V shed 7 bases and J 3 bases; nucleotides not matched to a gene: 5. Germline CDR1 reads SNHLY; CDR2 reads FYNNEI. The CDR3 spans 13 residues. Allocation to cohorts depended on clinical history reported by the participants. Clones were read by immunoSEQ multiplex PCR, and TCRdb kept only the in-frame ones, dropping some. The sample lists roughly 430,000 clones, approximately 86% occurring once. This receptor was identified in a woman between 35 and 50 years old with acute COVID-19. The specimen was PBMCs or T cells enriched from blood (not recorded which). The J gene is TRBJ1-2, the V gene TRBV2, with 7 bases matching TRBD1. The CDR3 sequence is CASIKDRDYGYTF. The CDR3, as DNA: TGTGCCAGCATCAAAGACAGGGACTATGGCTACACCTTC.